The sample holds one count of the clone carrying this TCR beta chain. What it recognizes is unknown. This entry belongs to a study of beta chain features in type 1 diabetes. Across the whole study: Examination of sorted cells across all samples involved about 99 million cells. Findings and caveats of the study: Type 1 diabetes patients showed a moderate but significant shortening of TCRB CDR3s in all four CD4+ subsets.

The authors reverse transcribed all of the isolated RNA, so sequencing captured expressed TCRB transcripts. The assay was immunoSEQ multiplex PCR, and TCRdb's table has in-frame clones only and misses some. The data show 330,000 or so clones, 10% to 15% seen once. By way of CD45RO/CCR7/CD25/CD127/CD95/CD27, the CD4+ regulatory, stem cell-like memory, central memory and naive cells were sorted. This TCR was sampled from a woman under 30 with type 1 diabetes. Sequences were obtained from naive CD4+ T cells from blood.

Here the CDR3 reads CASSPGLVLLDTQYF. DNA for the CDR3: TGTGCCAGCTCACCTGGACTAGTTCTTTTAGATACGCAGTATTTT. The genes are TRBV18 and TRBJ2-3; 7 positions agree with TRBD2. This CDR3 contains 15 residues. CDR1 and CDR2 from the germline V gene are KGHSH and LQKENI. Trimming removed 3 bases from V and 5 bases from J; junction bases left unmatched: 8.